One and the same sample provided the 15 T cell receptor beta chains below, sequenced in a study of cytomegalovirus exposure and HLA in healthy donors. Amplification used 60 Vbeta primers and 13 Jbeta primers. Produced via immunoSEQ multiplex PCR; TCRdb's table is partial and in-frame only. In the table there are 150,000 or so clones, approximately 80% of which are singletons. Sequencing used PBMCs. The receptor set was obtained from a woman aged 35 to 49 in good health and CMV-seronegative.

The J gene is TRBJ1-5, the V gene TRBV29-1, with D possibly TRBD1 on 5 matching bases. The CDR3 is 14 amino acids. Trimming cost V 7 bases and J 6 bases, with 19 bases left between them. CDR1 is SQVTM, CDR2 ANQGSEA, per germline. CDR3 coding DNA: TGCAGCGCCCTCGACGGGGGGGTCGGTCAGCCCCAGCATTTT. This codes for CSALDGGVGQPQHF.

This sequence joins TRBV2 and TRBJ2-1, with D hard to call. Trimming pared 6 bases from V and 4 bases from J, leaving 13 bases between. The CDR3 covers 14 residues. Germline CDR1 is SNHLY and CDR2 is FYNNEI. This CDR3 is CASSILGPYNEQFF. CDR3 nucleotide sequence: TGTGCCAGCAGCATCTTGGGCCCTTACAATGAGCAGTTCTTC. Full variable domain (outside the CDR3, taken from reference TRBV2 and TRBJ2-1): EPEVTQTPSHQVTQMGQEVILRCVPISNHLYFYWYRQILGQKVEFLVSFYNNEISEKSEIFDDQFSVERPDGSNFTLKIRSTKLEDSAMYFCASSILGPYNEQFFGPGTRLTVL.

In its sample, this clone was seen a few times. The chain employs TRBV5-4 and TRBJ1-2; a possible D gene is TRBD1 (5 bases). The germline gives CDR1 SGHNT, CDR2 YYREEE (reference sequence). CDR3 size: 15 residues. Trimming removed 1 base at V and 6 bases at J, with 16 bases between. The CDR3 region is CASSLIAGGTNGYTF. In nucleotides, the CDR3 is TGTGCCAGCAGCTTGATAGCGGGGGGTACTAATGGCTACACCTTC.

The chain has TRBV6-6 and TRBJ2-4; the match to TRBD2 covers 7 bases. CDR1 MNHNY and CDR2 SVGAGI come from the germline V gene (reference sequence). The CDR3 consists of 13 residues. Trimming took 10 bases from V and 6 from J; bases not matched to a gene: 9. CDR3 coding DNA: TGTGCCACCTCTCAGGGAGGGCGAAACATTCAGTACTTC. This sequence encodes CATSQGGRNIQYF.

This clone was observed a few times. At one of its ends the junction is not consistent with the germline gene, which may arise from a read error. The genes are TRBV29-1 and TRBJ1-1; 8 bases agree with TRBD1. The germline V gene encodes CDR1 SQVTM and CDR2 ANQGSEA. CDR3 size: 13 residues. The CDR3 sequence is CSVEEPRGHPAFF. DNA for the CDR3: TGCAGCGTCGAAGAACCCAGGGGGCACCCGGCTTTCTTT.

The chain carries TRBV7-9 and TRBJ1-1; 9 bases line up with TRBD1. V lost 6 bases and J lost 1; bases outside the gene matches: 9. The CDR3 spans 16 residues. Germline CDR1 reads SEHNR; CDR2 reads FQNEAQ (reference sequence). The DNA of the CDR3 is TGTGCCAGCAGAATCCTTTCGGGACAGGGGAACACTGAAGCTTTCTTT. It encodes CASRILSGQGNTEAFF.

V usage is TRBV5-1 and J usage is TRBJ1-3, with D tentatively TRBD1 (5 bases). CDR1 is SGHRS and CDR2 is YFSETQ in the germline V gene. V was pared by 0 bases and J by 0 bases, with 16 bases between. This CDR3 has 18 amino acids. The CDR3 here is CASSLGQRQSRSGNTIYF. The CDR3 region has the DNA TGCGCCAGCAGCTTGGGGCAGAGACAGTCACGCTCTGGAAACACCATATATTTT.

V usage is TRBV9 and J usage is TRBJ2-7, with 7 bases matching TRBD1. CDR1 is SGDLS, CDR2 YYNGEE, per germline. The CDR3 runs 14 residues. V was clipped by 4 bases and J by 3 bases; unmatched bases: 7. This CDR3 reads CASSPFNRGYEQYF. CDR3 sequence (DNA): TGTGCCAGCAGCCCGTTCAACAGGGGCTACGAGCAGTACTTC.

In the case of this clone: The germline gene is not matched at one end of the junction; a read error may be the cause. In nucleotides, the CDR3 is TGTGCCACCAGCAGGGACCTTTCGATCTCTGGGGCCAACGGCCTGACTTTC. Residues: CATSRDLSISGANGLTF. The chain employs TRBV15 and TRBJ2-6; perhaps TRBD1 as D (5 bases). Germline values: CDR1 LNHNV, CDR2 YYDKDF (reference sequence). The CDR3 is 17 amino acids.

The chain employs TRBV5-4 and TRBJ2-7, with D possibly matching TRBD2 (7 bases). This CDR3 is built from 13 residues. CDR1 SGHNT and CDR2 YYREEE come from the germline V gene (reference sequence). Trimming cost V 1 base and J 7 bases, with 12 bases left between them. CDR3 protein: CASSLYGGREQYF. CDR3 in DNA: TGTGCCAGCAGCTTGTACGGGGGGCGGGAGCAGTACTTC.

The chain has TRBV7-8 and TRBJ1-5; no firm D call. V was trimmed by 5 bases and J by 0 bases, leaving 5 bases between them. From germline, CDR1 is SGHVS and CDR2 FQNEAQ. The CDR3 extends over 13 amino acids. This chain's CDR3 is CASSRGSNQPQHF. The DNA for the CDR3 is TGTGCCAGCAGCCGGGGTAGCAATCAGCCCCAGCATTTT.

The J gene is TRBJ2-6, the V gene TRBV18; no firm D call. CDR1 KGHSH and CDR2 LQKENI come from the germline V gene. CDR3 length: 16 amino acids. V shed 3 bases and J shed 1 base, with 10 bases lying between them. CDR3: CASSPLTLSGANVLTF. The CDR3 DNA reads as TGTGCCAGCTCACCTCTTACTTTATCTGGGGCCAACGTCCTGACTTTC.

The chain has TRBV27 and TRBJ1-2; a weak D match, TRBD1 (5 bases). Looked up from germline, CDR1 is MNHEY and CDR2 is SMNVEV (reference sequence). Deletions cut 3 bases from V and 8 bases from J, with 19 bases between. The CDR3 totals 15 residues. CDR3 DNA sequence: TGTGCCAGCAGTTTTGGAGATCACCGACAGAGCGGCTACACCTTC. It encodes CASSFGDHRQSGYTF.

This chain connects TRBV2 to TRBJ1-2; D is unresolved. Germline CDR1 SNHLY, CDR2 FYNNEI. The V gene lost 0 bases and the J gene lost 8 bases, with 13 bases spanning the gap. The CDR3 has 14 residues. This CDR3 is CASSEARQSYGYTF. The CDR3 coding sequence is TGTGCCAGCAGTGAAGCGAGACAATCTTACGGCTACACCTTC. Full variable domain (outside the CDR3, taken from reference TRBV2 and TRBJ1-2): EPEVTQTPSHQVTQMGQEVILRCVPISNHLYFYWYRQILGQKVEFLVSFYNNEISEKSEIFDDQFSVERPDGSNFTLKIRSTKLEDSAMYFCASSEARQSYGYTFGSGTRLTVV.

J is TRBJ2-2 and V is TRBV21-1; the table gives TRBD2 as D, unverified against the DNA. TRBV21-1 is described as a pseudogene. The CDR3 is 20 residues long. CDR3 nucleotides: TGTGCCAGCAGCAAATCAAGGTTGGGAAGCGGGAGGGAGGAGACCGGGGAGCTGTTTTTT. Its protein product is CASSKSRLGSGREETGELFF.